The rows below give T cell receptor beta chains drawn from one sample of a study of T cells expressing NK-cell markers. TCRdb re-called the 5' RACE reads and gives one entry per CDR3 protein, without DNA. The repertoire table contains about 190,000 distinct CDR3 sequences. What was sequenced was blood T cells: a sorted CD56 or NKG2C T cell subset, CD4+ or CD8+ T cells, or bulk PBMC T cells (not recorded which). Receptors were obtained from a man aged 18-75 years in good health. Both conserved end residues are part of each CDR3. Each record gives: clone size, V gene, J gene, CDR3 protein. Clone size is stated in some rows and not others, as once, few, many or a class when expanded.

abundance: -
v_gene: TRBV9
j_gene: TRBJ2-5
CDR3aa: CASSVSSGGRETQYF

abundance: -
v_gene: TRBV29-1
j_gene: TRBJ1-1
CDR3aa: CSVGGQGTNTEAFF

abundance: -
v_gene: TRBV13
j_gene: TRBJ2-1
CDR3aa: CASSLPTWGQGYNEQFF

abundance: -
v_gene: TRBV28
j_gene: TRBJ1-5
CDR3aa: CASRNRSGQPQHF

abundance: -
v_gene: TRBV9
j_gene: TRBJ2-7
CDR3aa: CASSVGYGYEQYF

abundance: -
v_gene: TRBV7-9
j_gene: TRBJ2-7
CDR3aa: CASSPRGTFSYEQYF

abundance: -
v_gene: TRBV13
j_gene: TRBJ2-3
CDR3aa: CASSMTSGVADTQYF

abundance: -
v_gene: TRBV29-1
j_gene: TRBJ1-5
CDR3aa: CSVEGGDSNQPQHF

abundance: medium-sized
v_gene: TRBV15
j_gene: TRBJ2-1
CDR3aa: CATSKGTGGGADEQFF

abundance: -
v_gene: TRBV7-9
j_gene: TRBJ2-1
CDR3aa: CASSLPSGTSLNEQFF

abundance: -
v_gene: TRBV6-5
j_gene: TRBJ2-7
CDR3aa: CASSYSGQSSYEQYF

abundance: -
v_gene: TRBV20-1
j_gene: TRBJ2-7
CDR3aa: CSATRRVNYEQYF

abundance: -
v_gene: TRBV7-9
j_gene: TRBJ2-1
CDR3aa: CASAEKGYNEQFF

abundance: -
v_gene: TRBV5-5
j_gene: TRBJ2-7
CDR3aa: CASSFGGIPYEQYF

abundance: -
v_gene: TRBV6-5
j_gene: TRBJ2-5
CDR3aa: CASSYNLGTVQETQYF

abundance: -
v_gene: TRBV28
j_gene: TRBJ2-7
CDR3aa: CASSRPDRDSEQYF

abundance: -
v_gene: TRBV3-1
j_gene: TRBJ2-3
CDR3aa: CASSPQPKVFTDTQYF

abundance: -
v_gene: TRBV7-2
j_gene: TRBJ1-5
CDR3aa: CASSPHWGYSNQPQHF

abundance: -
v_gene: TRBV28
j_gene: TRBJ1-5
CDR3aa: CASSLRARLGNQPQHF

abundance: -
v_gene: TRBV7-9
j_gene: TRBJ2-2
CDR3aa: CASSLGDGENTGELFF

abundance: -
v_gene: TRBV7-8
j_gene: TRBJ2-1
CDR3aa: CASGKTLSEQFF

abundance: -
v_gene: TRBV6-5
j_gene: TRBJ2-3
CDR3aa: CASWFKSSTDTQYF

abundance: -
v_gene: TRBV7-8
j_gene: TRBJ2-2
CDR3aa: CASSLSRGRGGELFF

abundance: -
v_gene: TRBV6-1
j_gene: TRBJ2-5
CDR3aa: CASSLLRQKETQYF

abundance: medium-sized
v_gene: TRBV2
j_gene: TRBJ2-1
CDR3aa: CASSGTFSYNEQFF

abundance: -
v_gene: TRBV10-3
j_gene: TRBJ2-1
CDR3aa: CAISDLMANEQFF

abundance: -
v_gene: TRBV6-4
j_gene: TRBJ2-1
CDR3aa: CASSLAVGGNEQFF

abundance: -
v_gene: TRBV28
j_gene: TRBJ2-6
CDR3aa: CASSFSGLGANVLTF

abundance: -
v_gene: TRBV10-3
j_gene: TRBJ1-2
CDR3aa: CAISEFAGVGYTF

abundance: -
v_gene: TRBV20-1
j_gene: TRBJ2-7
CDR3aa: CSASRGISYEQYF

abundance: -
v_gene: TRBV2
j_gene: TRBJ1-2
CDR3aa: CASSEFATANYGYTF

abundance: -
v_gene: TRBV11-2
j_gene: TRBJ1-2
CDR3aa: CASSTIVGDRGTNYGYTF

abundance: -
v_gene: TRBV6-5
j_gene: TRBJ2-5
CDR3aa: CASSYTPPGAGQETQYF

abundance: -
v_gene: TRBV27
j_gene: TRBJ2-2
CDR3aa: CASSLLLTGGTGELFF

abundance: -
v_gene: TRBV7-7
j_gene: TRBJ2-4
CDR3aa: CASSLFWGGEINIQYF

abundance: -
v_gene: TRBV7-8
j_gene: TRBJ2-2
CDR3aa: CASSSRDRANTGELFF

abundance: -
v_gene: TRBV2
j_gene: TRBJ1-5
CDR3aa: CASSGDRGRYQPQHF

abundance: -
v_gene: TRBV11-2
j_gene: TRBJ2-1
CDR3aa: CASSALYWGEQFF

abundance: -
v_gene: TRBV5-1
j_gene: TRBJ2-3
CDR3aa: CASSFTGGTGPSDTQYF

abundance: -
v_gene: TRBV2
j_gene: TRBJ2-5
CDR3aa: CAKAIPGRETQYF

abundance: -
v_gene: TRBV19
j_gene: TRBJ2-5
CDR3aa: CASSTRPSEYQETQYF

abundance: -
v_gene: TRBV2
j_gene: TRBJ2-1
CDR3aa: CASSPTLGGRSSYNEQFF

abundance: -
v_gene: TRBV7-8
j_gene: TRBJ1-4
CDR3aa: CASSLNMGQFNEKLFF

abundance: -
v_gene: TRBV27
j_gene: TRBJ2-2
CDR3aa: CASSIQGAPTGELFF

abundance: -
v_gene: TRBV6-1
j_gene: TRBJ2-2
CDR3aa: CASGEANTGELFF

abundance: -
v_gene: TRBV7-8
j_gene: TRBJ2-2
CDR3aa: CASTMTYRANTGELFF

abundance: -
v_gene: TRBV11-1
j_gene: TRBJ2-3
CDR3aa: CASSLIAGGLNTQYF

abundance: -
v_gene: TRBV9
j_gene: TRBJ1-2
CDR3aa: CASSVEQAYGYTF

abundance: -
v_gene: TRBV3-1
j_gene: TRBJ1-6
CDR3aa: CASSQDLAGQSPLHF

abundance: -
v_gene: TRBV2
j_gene: TRBJ2-7
CDR3aa: CASSNALELTYEQYF

abundance: -
v_gene: TRBV12-3/TRBV12-4
j_gene: TRBJ2-1
CDR3aa: CASSFGGDEQFF

abundance: -
v_gene: TRBV27
j_gene: TRBJ1-2
CDR3aa: CASSPVMGGYGYTF

abundance: -
v_gene: TRBV12-5
j_gene: TRBJ2-1
CDR3aa: CASGKTSGHNEQFF

abundance: -
v_gene: TRBV9
j_gene: TRBJ2-1
CDR3aa: CASSVWGEYNEQFF

abundance: -
v_gene: TRBV6-1
j_gene: TRBJ2-3
CDR3aa: CASASGETDTQYF

abundance: -
v_gene: TRBV5-1
j_gene: TRBJ2-2
CDR3aa: CASSITGQPQFANTGELFF